The source of this T cell receptor (beta chain) is a study of cytomegalovirus exposure and HLA in healthy donors (dated by TCRdb to the late 2010s). For context, the study as a whole: In an earlier analysis of roughly 590 of the donors, approximately 260 Gb of sequence data and 100 million or so unique TCR beta sequences from about 190 million T cells were reported. Approximately 310 gigabases of sequencing data and approximately 80 million unique TCR sequences were included in an early release covering about 700 HLA-typed donors. Of the 350 to 400 genotyped donors, about 84% fell in the genetic ancestry cluster associated with self-reported Caucasian donors. The study aimed to test whether cataloging public T cell receptors could reveal signatures of past pathogen exposure. Using immunosequencing, the study profiled T cell repertoires from 666 subjects and related those repertoires to cytomegalovirus serostatus. Along with the roughly 670-subject first cohort, a separate validation cohort of over 90 different subjects was used. The study combined high-throughput TCR immunosequencing, statistical association of individual TCRs with disease status, and machine learning to predict cytomegalovirus infection status. In a later analysis, previously published TCR beta repertoires from fewer than 750 donors were re-analyzed and high-resolution HLA genotyping was added so that TCR occurrence patterns could be studied. In the later analysis, no new phenotypic data were used to find candidate immune exposures; instead, reliance was placed on TCR beta sequences and their occurrence across donors. To decide whether each TCR beta V gene segment behaved as functional or pseudogenic, an earlier analysis of some 600 of the donors relied on high-throughput TCR beta sequencing. Alongside the repertoire data, information on donor age, sex, ethnicity and CMV serostatus was compiled. A later genetic analysis took genome-wide SNP genotypes for 398 of the 666 donors and used that subset as a discovery cohort. All discovery cohort repertoires had been generated using a single sequencing platform. Class I and class II HLA loci were covered by the typing at four-digit resolution. Typing coverage varied by locus: about 629-640 donors for A, B, C, DRB1 and DQB1; around 560 for DQA1; over 600 for DPA1; approximately 490 for DPB1. Because of strong linkage in the cohort, four or five DR-DQ haplotypes were treated as single units for association and clustering. On average, 235,054 unique TCR beta nucleotide sequences were sequenced per donor among a few hundred genotyped donors of the cohort, with roughly 18% of those sequences being non-productive.

The cohort consisted of fewer than 700 healthy bone marrow donors. At the time of sampling, all cohort members were nominally healthy, though unrecorded immune exposures were likely present. The donor tested CMV seronegative and was one of the 352 seronegative cohort members. Every donor gave a peripheral blood sample, and the peripheral blood mononuclear cells from that sample were used for TCR beta sequencing. The Qiagen DNeasy Blood Extraction Kit was used to extract genomic DNA from the blood cell samples. Reading the germline V gene gives CDR1 SGHDT and CDR2 YYEEEE. Measured from the cysteine to the phenylalanine, the CDR3 is 16 residues long. The DNA shown is the 48-base CDR3, in frame from base 1. The germline ends are 13 bases apart after V is trimmed by 3 bases and J by 0 bases. As to this clone: Which antigen it targets is not known. Base qualities are missing; no much larger clone stands one base away.

Broad study findings and their caveats: A later analysis associated approximately 17,000 TCR beta sequences with specific HLA alleles at a false discovery rate of 0.05. V-gene and J-gene trimming of TCR beta chains was associated with a missense DCLRE1C variant in a later genetic analysis, and the association was replicated in an independent cohort. Some IMGT-functional V segments, including TRBV6-2 and TRBV6-3, could not be distinguished by the 87-base-pair reads and were therefore excluded. In an earlier analysis of around 600 of the donors, most TCR beta V segments appeared in productive rearrangements about 87% or about 30% of the time, broadly matching IMGT annotations. In a later analysis, HLA-associated TCR beta chains showed more clonal expansion and lower generation probabilities than non-associated chains that were equally common. A later genetic analysis reported fewer N-insertions in productive TCRs among donors in an Asian-associated ancestry cluster than the roughly 700-donor mean. The cohort was sequenced for TCR beta chains only, and without alpha or paired-chain data the features that could be detected were limited. Most TCR sequences were seen in very few donors, while some public TCRs were found in many individuals. A later analysis found that most CMV-associated TCR beta chains appeared HLA-restricted, with HLA associations seemingly driven largely by CMV exposure. According to the authors, the approach could potentially be generalized to other disease states and immunological phenotypes. According to a later analysis, parvovirus B19, influenza, CMV and Epstein-Barr virus appeared linked to several top co-occurrence clusters. In a later analysis, TCR association rates were found to vary across HLA loci, with the most associated TCRs seen for DRB1 alleles and the fewest for HLA-C alleles. The classifier was reported to diagnose cytomegalovirus status with high specificity and sensitivity in both the original cohort and the validation cohort. A few of the identified cytomegalovirus-associated TCR beta chains were confirmed in vitro to be specific for cytomegalovirus antigens. The presence/absence analyses assumed that sequencing depth was roughly uniform across donors, and that assumption may not be true. The study listed 164 TCR beta chains as associated with cytomegalovirus. Linkage disequilibrium might explain the correlated functional status among segregating V segments, but an unknown experimental factor could not be excluded. Because HLA typing was unavailable for some donors at each locus, only the typed subset was used in association tests. For the cohort, immune exposure information was limited to CMV serostatus. Because counts were too low, under 20 rarely observed V segments, including chromosome 9 orphons, were left out of the earlier analysis of roughly 600 of the donors. A further reported finding was that TCR beta sequences accurately predicted the HLA-A and HLA-B alleles for most subjects in the first cohort. A cluster of highly shared sequence variants was judged likely to represent a technical artifact of the sequencing pipeline. Strong co-occurrence of HLA alleles, especially DR and DQ, made assigning TCR associations to individual alleles difficult.

Receptor amplification or capture employed the immunoSEQ multiplex PCR assay. For the multiplex PCR, a mixture combining 60 forward primers for TCR Vbeta segments and 13 reverse primers for TCR Jbeta segments was used. The CDR3 region of rearranged TCR beta genes was amplified from genomic DNA with a multiplex PCR assay. The Illumina HiSeq System was used to sequence the amplified TCR beta libraries as 87-base-pair reads. For the original study's pipeline: In a later analysis, tens of millions of unique TCR beta chains were counted across the 500 to 850 repertoires, and some 10 million of these chains were shared by at least two donors. Raw reads were error-corrected and collapsed into unique sequences by a nearest-neighbor algorithm in which closely related sequences were merged to remove PCR and sequencing errors. Alignment of CDR3 sequences to IMGT reference sequences was used to assign V, D and J gene segments. For a sequence to be retained, at least a six-nucleotide match to both a V gene segment and a J gene segment was required. A rearrangement counted as productive if the CDR3 had no stop codons and remained in frame with V and J, and every other rearrangement counted as non-productive. Following IMGT convention, CDR3 was defined as the stretch from the second conserved V-encoded cysteine up to the conserved J-encoded phenylalanine. The earlier analysis of approximately 500 of the donors excluded sequences that lacked an unambiguous match to a single V gene segment. In an earlier analysis of some 590 of the donors, V segments were called functional above 56.7% productive rearrangements and were called segregating when the between-donor standard deviation exceeded 5%. A statistical classification framework was developed to diagnose cytomegalovirus status using the catalog of TCR beta chain sequences. A later analysis assigned V and J genes by comparing TCR nucleotide sequences with IMGT/GENE-DB human TR gene sequences. A later analysis assigned CDR3 sequences and most-parsimonious VDJ recombination scenarios with the TCRdist pipeline. In a later analysis, each TCR beta chain was defined by its CDR3 amino acid sequence together with its V-gene family, and reads without a unique V-gene family were excluded. In a later analysis, fewer than 650 highly shared, low-generation-probability nucleotide sequences were removed to address suspected cross-contamination and a sequencing artifact. In a later analysis, a clonal expansion index was calculated for each public chain from normalized within-repertoire ranks of inferred template counts. A later analysis computed generation probabilities with a VDJ recombination model fitted to out-of-frame rearrangements, and checked the results against IGoR. Hypergeometric tests were used in a later analysis to score TCR-TCR, TCR-HLA and TCR-CMV co-occurrence, with a repertoire-size bias correction applied to the TCR pairs. In a later analysis, false discovery rates were estimated by permuting HLA or CMV assignments 20 times. A later analysis grouped co-occurring TCRs with DBSCAN, adding TCRdist sequence similarity when clustering within HLA-allele-positive subsets. For co-occurrence clustering, repertoires with fewer than 30,000 or more than 120,000 public chains were excluded, along with four or five repertoires with anomalous nucleotide sharing. As stored in TCRdb, this immuneACCESS dataset retains in-frame rearrangements with V and J assigned. A fraction of the clones does not appear; measured against another copy, unresolved V genes explain less than half of the discrepancy, and the remainder lacks a known reason. D and trimming come from the DNA, and the V and J calls and clone size come from that table. Recorded for this sample are approximately 110,000 clones; about 80% of them occurred a single time. 3% to 3.5% of the sample lies in the top ten.

Sequenced input: PBMCs. This sequence uses TRBV5-6 and TRBJ1-5; tentative D gene TRBD1, with 5 bases matching. The TCR was taken from a woman between 35 and 50 years old in good health and CMV-seronegative. The CDR3 amino acid sequence is: CASSWGGEYSNQPQHF. The DNA reads TGTGCCAGCAGCTGGGGGGGGGAGTATAGCAATCAGCCCCAGCATTTT. Joined to the reference TRBV5-6 and TRBJ1-5 proteins, this CDR3 gives the full variable domain: DAGVTQSPTHLIKTRGQQVTLRCSPKSGHDTVSWYQQALGQGPQFIFQYYEEEERQRGNFPDRFSGHQFPNYSSELNVNALLLGDSALYLCASSWGGEYSNQPQHFGDGTRLSIL.